These T cell receptor beta chains were read from a single sample in a study of blood T cell repertoires in COVID-19. Sequencing was performed with immunoSEQ multiplex PCR; in TCRdb, only in-frame clones are kept and a portion is missing. The sample includes around 130,000 clones, approximately 80% of them seen just once. Sequenced input: peripheral blood. The source is a man aged 35 to 55 with active or convalescent COVID-19. Each CDR3 is given with its conserved first and last residue. A D gene is named only where the DNA matches it firmly. A row's size may be missing; if present it is once, few, many or a size class.

V: TRBV10-3; J: TRBJ2-7; size: NA; D: NA; DNA: TGTGCCATCAATGGCGGAGTTTCCAACGAGCAGTACTTC; CDR3: CAINGGVSNEQYF
V: TRBV3-1/TRBV3-2; J: TRBJ2-3; size: once; D: NA; DNA: TGTGCCAGCAGCCAACGAGATACGCAGTATTTT; CDR3: CASSQRDTQYF
V: TRBV5-4; J: TRBJ2-7; size: few; D: NA; DNA: TGTGCCAGCAGCTCCCTCTCCTACGAGCAGTACTTC; CDR3: CASSSLSYEQYF
V: TRBV7-8; J: TRBJ2-5; size: NA; D: NA; DNA: TGTGCCAGCAGCTTAGACAGGGGGGGAGAGACCCAGTACTTC; CDR3: CASSLDRGGETQYF
V: TRBV25-1; J: TRBJ2-2; size: few; D: NA; DNA: TGTGCCAGCAGTGAAACAGGGGGGGCGAACACCGGGGAGCTGTTTTTT; CDR3: CASSETGGANTGELFF
V: TRBV4-2; J: TRBJ2-5; size: NA; D: NA; DNA: TGTGCCAGCAGCCAAGCCGGCGGGGGCAAGCAAGAGACCCAGTACTTC; CDR3: CASSQAGGGKQETQYF
V: TRBV2; J: TRBJ2-3; size: NA; D: NA; DNA: TGTGCCAGCTCTGGGAGGACGAGCACAGATACGCAGTATTTT; CDR3: CASSGRTSTDTQYF
V: TRBV2; J: TRBJ1-5; size: NA; D: TRBD1; DNA: TGTGCCAGCAGCCTCGGACAGGGGTATCAGCCCCAGCATTTT; CDR3: CASSLGQGYQPQHF
V: TRBV3-1/TRBV3-2; J: TRBJ2-7; size: NA; D: TRBD1; DNA: TGTGCCAGCAGCCAACGCCGGGACAGGGTGGACGAGCAGTACTTC; CDR3: CASSQRRDRVDEQYF
V: TRBV6-1; J: TRBJ2-1; size: once; D: TRBD2; DNA: TGTGCCAGCAGTGTTACTAGCGGGGGGGAATCCTACAATGAGCAGTTCTTC; CDR3: CASSVTSGGESYNEQFF
V: TRBV2; J: TRBJ2-7; size: NA; D: NA; DNA: TGTGCCAGCACCACAGACGGCTCCTACGAGCAGTACTTC; CDR3: CASTTDGSYEQYF
V: TRBV5-1; J: TRBJ2-3; size: NA; D: NA; DNA: TGCGCCAGCAGCTTGGAGGGGACTAGCACAGATACGCAGTATTTT; CDR3: CASSLEGTSTDTQYF
V: TRBV9; J: TRBJ1-1; size: NA; D: TRBD1; DNA: TGTGCCAGCAGCGTAGCCCCTGACAGGGGAAGGGAAGCTTTCTTT; CDR3: CASSVAPDRGREAFF
V: TRBV5-1; J: TRBJ2-7; size: NA; D: NA; DNA: TGCGCCAGCAGCTTGCCAGGGGTGGTTGTCGAGCAGTACTTC; CDR3: CASSLPGVVVEQYF
V: TRBV7-2; J: TRBJ2-7; size: NA; D: TRBD2; DNA: TGTGCCAGCAGCCCCCCCGGGGGGGCTAGCTCCTACGAGCAGTACTTC; CDR3: CASSPPGGASSYEQYF
V: TRBV7-9; J: TRBJ2-3; size: NA; D: TRBD1; DNA: TGTGCCAGCAGCAGGGGACAGGGGGACACAGATACGCAGTATTTT; CDR3: CASSRGQGDTDTQYF
V: TRBV6-5; J: TRBJ2-2; size: NA; D: NA; DNA: TGTGCCAGCAGTTACCCAGGAACCGGGGAGCTGTTTTTT; CDR3: CASSYPGTGELFF
V: TRBV1; J: TRBJ2-1; size: NA; D: NA; DNA: TGCACCAGCAGCCCGCGCGACAGACTAGTGGAGTTCTTC; CDR3: CTSSPRDRLVEFF
V: TRBV9; J: TRBJ2-5; size: NA; D: NA; DNA: TGTGCCAGCAGCGTAGGGAGGGAAGAGACCCAGTACTTC; CDR3: CASSVGREETQYF
V: TRBV5-4; J: TRBJ2-5; size: NA; D: NA; DNA: TGTGCCAGCAGCTTGGGTTTTGAGGAGACCCAGTACTTC; CDR3: CASSLGFEETQYF